This TCR beta chain appears in the sequencing data of a study of shared clonotypes between healthy human individuals. Study-level information: Each donor's CD4 naive and CD4 memory cells filled three plates apiece, CD8 naive two, and CD8 memory one. Findings of the study overall: On the whole, naive subsets had larger estimated richness than memory subsets had. Non-shared clonotypes had lower generation probabilities than those shared by all four donors. Genetic and exposure-history diversity was limited by the small donor number.

Data came from immunoSEQ multiplex PCR; TCRdb stores just in-frame clones and leaves some out. The profile shows approximately 2,000,000 clones, 90% to 95% of them singletons. Trimming took off 1 base at V and 2 bases at J, with 17 bases between the two ends. CDR1 LGHNA and CDR2 YNFKEQ come from the germline V gene. The CDR3 extends over 17 amino acids. About this clone itself: Its antigen is still unknown.

Naive CD8 cells lacked CD45RO, underwent positive selection for CCR7 and left out terminally differentiated effector memory CD45RA+ cells. The sequence was collected from a man between 18 and 35 years old in good health. Some clones in this sample may be carry-over from other donors' samples. The specimen sequenced was naive CD8+ T cells from PBMCs. This chain uses TRBV4-2 with TRBJ1-1; a weak D match, TRBD1 (6 bases). CDR3 residues: CASSQVRVGQKNTEAFF. CDR3 DNA: TGTGCCAGCAGCCAAGTCCGCGTAGGACAGAAAAACACTGAAGCTTTCTTT.